This T cell receptor beta chain was retrieved from a study of T cells after yellow fever vaccination. Study outcomes and limitations: Researchers noted that a small share of clonotypes showed up in both CD4 and CD8 compartments. Contamination of FACS-sorted repertoires by abundant clonotypes from the bulk population could occur. Once the booster was given, most primary-vaccination clones reappeared, at roughly 96% for CD4 and 88% for CD8.

5'RACE template switching generated TCR cDNA, adding a universal primer site and UMIs. TCRdb re-called the 5' RACE reads through MiXCR, storing one row per CDR3 protein. The sample yields 300,000 to 350,000 distinct CDR3 sequences, 3.5% to 4.5% seen once. This CDR3 is 12 amino acids long. V was shortened by 1 base and J by 13 bases, with 10 bases between the two germline ends. CDR1 and CDR2 from the germline V gene are SGHAT and FQNNGV. This clonotype was recorded many times. Its antigen is not known. The receptor was derived from a young man who received the YFV17D yellow fever vaccine. Sequences were derived from PBMCs, sampled 5 days after the yellow fever booster vaccination. The chain has TRBV11-2 and TRBJ1-4; D might be TRBD1 (5 bases). CDR3 in amino acids: CASSLASGGLFF. In DNA form, the CDR3 reads TGTGCCAGCAGCTTAGCGTCCGGGGGACTGTTTTTT.